This paragraph covers one TCR beta chain sequence. The antigen remains unidentified. The data originate from a study of cytomegalovirus exposure and HLA in healthy donors. The CDR3 extends over 18 amino acids. The V and J ends lost 0 bases and 1 base, in that order; junction bases with no gene match: 11. The germline CDR1 and CDR2 sequences are SGHVS and FQNEAQ. Study results and limitations: TCR clusters originating in the first cohort tended to co-occur in the 110 or so validation repertoires, according to a later analysis. Rare sequences made up most TCRs, while some public TCRs were found in many donors. A few chains tied to CMV proved CMV antigen-specific in vitro. The investigators catalogued 180 or so TCR beta chains as cytomegalovirus-associated.

TCRdb keeps only in-frame clones here, not all; method: immunoSEQ multiplex PCR. The sample holds about 43,000 clones, about 94% seen once. The sequenced sample was PBMCs. This receptor was taken from a man aged 18 to 30 in good health and CMV-seronegative. The rearrangement links TRBV7-8 to TRBJ2-7; TRBD1 aligns across 8 bases. CDR3 region: CASSLARGQGVLSYEQYF. For the CDR3, the DNA is TGTGCCAGCAGCTTAGCGCGAGGACAGGGAGTATTGTCCTACGAGCAGTACTTC.